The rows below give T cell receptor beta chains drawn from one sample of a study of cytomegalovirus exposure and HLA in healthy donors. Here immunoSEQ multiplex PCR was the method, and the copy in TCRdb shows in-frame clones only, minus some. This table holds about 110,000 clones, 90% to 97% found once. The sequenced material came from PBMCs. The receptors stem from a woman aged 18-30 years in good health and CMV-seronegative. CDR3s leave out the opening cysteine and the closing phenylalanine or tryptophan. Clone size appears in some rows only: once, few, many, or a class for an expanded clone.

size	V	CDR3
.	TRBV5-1	ASSGVPWQGEESYT
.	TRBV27	ASSFYVMNYGYT
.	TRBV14	ASSQAGFGYT
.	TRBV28	ASSPRQSYEQY
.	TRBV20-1	SARRETQY
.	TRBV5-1	ASSPLGTGEKLF
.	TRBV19	ASSIAGQGPIRNQPQH
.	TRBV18	ASSPGWAGEAF
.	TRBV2	ASSLTWTEAF
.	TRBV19	ASGGLAGAPNEQF
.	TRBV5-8	ASSEEIRGSYSPLH
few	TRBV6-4	ASSNTGHLNEQF
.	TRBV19	ASSIARGEETQY
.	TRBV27	ASSLEGAYYGYT
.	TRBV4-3	ASSQDEGGGSILYEQY
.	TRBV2	ASSGTLGVLYEQY
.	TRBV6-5	ASSFGRYGNYGEQY
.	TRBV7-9	ASTYSGAGYAPLH
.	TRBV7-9	ASTPSLAGGPGYEQY
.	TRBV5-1	ASSLRGNTEAF
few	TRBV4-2	ASSQSPSGGSETQY
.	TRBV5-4	ASSFGGREGQPQH
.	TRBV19	ASSIAPGTGNGYT
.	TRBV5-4	ASSRTDRTEAF
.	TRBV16	ASSQYPGNGNTIY
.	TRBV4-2	ASSHSLVRQETQY
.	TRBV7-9	ASSRLAGLTDTQY
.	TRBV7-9	ASSLGPSGSGNTIY
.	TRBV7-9	ASSSSDYSSNTGELF
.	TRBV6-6	ASSTWDRLNQPQH
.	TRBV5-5	ASSLSPGSGTGAVKPQH
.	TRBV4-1	ASSQDRSAGGSNTGELF
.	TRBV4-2	ASSPSASDEKLF
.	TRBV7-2	ASSRTSGGPQF
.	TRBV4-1	ASSQQQGYEQY
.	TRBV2	ASRRDSGNTIY
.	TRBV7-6	ASSLGLSGGAPEQY
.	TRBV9	ASSVAGGVQPF